The 5 T cell receptor beta chains below come from one sample, sequenced in a study of T cell responses to AZD1222 COVID-19 vaccine. Sequencing was performed with immunoSEQ multiplex PCR; in TCRdb, only in-frame clones are kept and a portion is missing. Of more than 95,000 clones in the sample, less than 95% were seen once. The sample in question was peripheral blood, obtained on day 0 of AZD1222 vaccination. All receptors derive from an adult in good health.

This sequence joins TRBV3-1 (or the pseudogene TRBV3-2) and TRBJ1-3; D is ambiguous. With 7 bases removed from V and 0 bases from J, the gap between germline ends came to 1 base. This CDR3 spans 11 amino acids. The germline V gene has CDR1 LGHDT and CDR2 YNNKEL (reference sequence). This CDR3 reads CASNSGNTIYF. The CDR3 DNA reads as TGTGCCAGCAACTCTGGAAACACCATATATTTT.

This chain connects TRBV18 to TRBJ1-1, with D possibly being TRBD1 (6 bases). Germline-derived CDR1 and CDR2 are KGHSH and LQKENI. CDR3 length equals 13 residues. V shed 8 bases and J shed 4 bases, with 14 bases lying between them. The DNA for the CDR3 is TGTGCCAGCACACAGGGACCTAGCACTGAAGCTTTCTTT. Encoded protein: CASTQGPSTEAFF.

J is TRBJ2-2 and V is TRBV6-5, with 8 bases matching TRBD1. The CDR3 loop spans 13 amino acids. Losses at the gene ends were 6 bases for V and 12 bases for J; bases not matched to a gene: 9. Germline V gene sequence: CDR1 MNHEY, CDR2 SVGAGI. CDR3 in DNA: TGTGCCAGCAGGCTGACAGGGGCGGTAAAGCTGTTTTTT. The encoded protein is CASRLTGAVKLFF.

The J gene is TRBJ1-4, the V gene TRBV9, with a tentative D call TRBD1 (5 bases). Looked up from germline, CDR1 is SGDLS and CDR2 is YYNGEE. Trimming took 0 bases from V and 3 from J, leaving 9 bases between them. CDR3 length: 15 residues. The CDR3 reads CASSVVGGSNEKLFF. CDR3 nucleotide sequence: TGTGCCAGCAGCGTAGTCGGGGGGTCTAATGAAAAACTGTTTTTT.

The chain has TRBV7-9 and TRBJ1-2; 8 nucleotides match TRBD1. Losses at the gene ends were 0 bases for V and 7 bases for J; bases not matched to a gene: 4. The CDR3 contains 14 residues. Germline loops: CDR1 SEHNR, CDR2 FQNEAQ (reference sequence). CDR3: CASSLAQGVGGYTF. CDR3 sequence (DNA): TGTGCCAGCAGCTTAGCACAGGGGGTTGGTGGCTACACCTTC.